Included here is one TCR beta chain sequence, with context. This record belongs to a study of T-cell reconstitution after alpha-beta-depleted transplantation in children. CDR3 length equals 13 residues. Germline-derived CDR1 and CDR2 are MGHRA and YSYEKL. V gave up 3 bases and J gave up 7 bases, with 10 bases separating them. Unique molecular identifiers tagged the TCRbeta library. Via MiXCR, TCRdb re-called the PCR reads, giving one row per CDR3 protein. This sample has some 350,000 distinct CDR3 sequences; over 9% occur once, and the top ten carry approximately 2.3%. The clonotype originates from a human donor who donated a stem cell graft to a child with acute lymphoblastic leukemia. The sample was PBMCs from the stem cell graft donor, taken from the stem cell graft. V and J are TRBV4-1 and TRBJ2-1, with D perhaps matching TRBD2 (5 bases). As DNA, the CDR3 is TGCGCCAGCAGCCAGATTAGCGTGAATGAGCAGTTCTTC. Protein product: CASSQISVNEQFF.